This T cell receptor (beta chain) was identified during a study of blood T cell repertoires in COVID-19. TCRdb's table, derived via immunoSEQ multiplex PCR, lists solely in-frame clones and lacks some. The sample contains about 80,000 clones, roughly 80% of which appear only once. This CDR3 spans 13 amino acids. The junction had 8 bases not matched to a gene; V was cut back by 7 bases and J by 7 bases. The germline CDR1 and CDR2 sequences are SEHNR and FQNEAQ (reference sequence). This receptor was identified in an elderly woman with acute or convalescent COVID-19. The genes are TRBV7-9 and TRBJ2-3; 7 bases are a match to TRBD1. Sequencing was carried out using peripheral blood. CDR3 sequence: CASIIQGLHTQYF. CDR3 bases: TGTGCCAGCATCATACAGGGGTTGCATACGCAGTATTTT.